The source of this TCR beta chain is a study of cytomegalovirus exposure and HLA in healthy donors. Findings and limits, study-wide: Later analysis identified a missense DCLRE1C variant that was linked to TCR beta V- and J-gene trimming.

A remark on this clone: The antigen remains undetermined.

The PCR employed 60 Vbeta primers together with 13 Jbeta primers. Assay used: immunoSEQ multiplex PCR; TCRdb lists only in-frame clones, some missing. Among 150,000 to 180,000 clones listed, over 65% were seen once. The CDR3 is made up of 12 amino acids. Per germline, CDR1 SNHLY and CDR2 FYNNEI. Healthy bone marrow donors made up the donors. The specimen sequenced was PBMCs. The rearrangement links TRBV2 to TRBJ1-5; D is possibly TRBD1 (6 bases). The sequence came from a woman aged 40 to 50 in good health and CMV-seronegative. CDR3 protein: CAGRGDGQPQHF. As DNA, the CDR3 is TGTGCGGGCAGGGGTGACGGCCAGCCCCAGCATTTT.